The sequence of this T cell receptor (beta chain) was determined in a study of identical twins. Broader study findings: Instead of following the same donors, the conclusions were based on cross-sectional statistical analysis.

Healthy Caucasian donors formed the entire cohort. A universal primer site was incorporated via template switching, and the cDNA contained unique molecular identifiers. Each CDR3 protein gets one entry after TCRdb re-called the 5' RACE reads with MiXCR. The sample shows approximately 240,000 distinct CDR3 sequences, 11% to 15% of them seen only once. Germline values: CDR1 LGHDT, CDR2 YNNKEL (reference sequence). The CDR3 consists of 14 residues. V lost 4 bases, J lost 4 bases, and 4 bases stayed unmatched. With respect to this clonotype: Its antigen remains unknown.

The chain couples TRBV3-1 to TRBJ2-3; 8 bases line up with TRBD1. The sequenced material came from memory (CD45RO+) T cells sorted from blood. The TCR sequence derives from a woman aged 18-35 years in good health. The CDR3 region is CASSRRTGSDTQYF. The DNA of the CDR3 is TGTGCCAGCAGCCGCCGGACAGGGTCAGATACGCAGTATTTT.